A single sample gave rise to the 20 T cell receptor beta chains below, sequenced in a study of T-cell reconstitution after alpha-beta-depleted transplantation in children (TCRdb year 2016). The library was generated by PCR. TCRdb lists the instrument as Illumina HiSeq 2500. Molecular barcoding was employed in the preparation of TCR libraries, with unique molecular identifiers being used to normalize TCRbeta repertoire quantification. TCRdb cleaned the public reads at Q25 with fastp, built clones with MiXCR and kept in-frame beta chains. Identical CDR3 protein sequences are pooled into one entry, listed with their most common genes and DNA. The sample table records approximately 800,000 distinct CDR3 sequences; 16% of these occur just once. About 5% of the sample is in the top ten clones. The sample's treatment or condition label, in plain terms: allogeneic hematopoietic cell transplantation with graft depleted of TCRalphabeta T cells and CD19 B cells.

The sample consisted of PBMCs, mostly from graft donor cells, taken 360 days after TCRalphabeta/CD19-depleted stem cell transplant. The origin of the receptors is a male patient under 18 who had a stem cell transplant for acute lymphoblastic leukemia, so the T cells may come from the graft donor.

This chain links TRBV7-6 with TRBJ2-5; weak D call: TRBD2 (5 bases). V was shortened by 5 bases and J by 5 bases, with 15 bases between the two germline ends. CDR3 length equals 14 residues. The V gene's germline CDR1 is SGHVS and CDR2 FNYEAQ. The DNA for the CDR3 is TGTGCCAGCAGCGCCGAAGTGGAGGCGGAGACCCAGTACTTC. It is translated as CASSAEVEAETQYF. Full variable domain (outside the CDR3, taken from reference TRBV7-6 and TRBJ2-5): GAGVSQSPRYKVTKRGQDVALRCDPISGHVSLYWYRQALGQGPEFLTYFNYEAQQDKSGLPNDRFSAERPEGSISTLTIQRTEQRDSAMYRCASSAEVEAETQYFGPGTRLLVL.

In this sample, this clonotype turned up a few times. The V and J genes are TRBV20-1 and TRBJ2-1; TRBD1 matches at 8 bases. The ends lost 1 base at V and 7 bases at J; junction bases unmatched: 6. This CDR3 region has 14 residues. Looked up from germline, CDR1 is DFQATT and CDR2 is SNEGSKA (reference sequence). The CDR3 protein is CSARVRGRANEQFF. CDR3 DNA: TGCAGTGCTAGAGTCAGGGGGCGCGCAAATGAGCAGTTCTTC.

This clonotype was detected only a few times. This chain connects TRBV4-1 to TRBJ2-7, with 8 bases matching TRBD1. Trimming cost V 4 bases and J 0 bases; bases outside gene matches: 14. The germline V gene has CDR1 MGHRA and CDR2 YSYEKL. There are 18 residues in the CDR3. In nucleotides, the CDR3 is TGCGCCAGCAGCCCAATTGGGACCGGGACAGGAAGCTCCTACGAGCAGTACTTC. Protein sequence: CASSPIGTGTGSSYEQYF.

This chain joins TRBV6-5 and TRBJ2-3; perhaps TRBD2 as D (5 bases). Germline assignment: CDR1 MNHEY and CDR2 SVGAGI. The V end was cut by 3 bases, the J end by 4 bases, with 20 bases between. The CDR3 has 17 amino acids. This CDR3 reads CASSYYGSRAYADTQYF. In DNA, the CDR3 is TGTGCCAGCAGTTATTATGGATCGCGGGCTTACGCAGATACGCAGTATTTT.

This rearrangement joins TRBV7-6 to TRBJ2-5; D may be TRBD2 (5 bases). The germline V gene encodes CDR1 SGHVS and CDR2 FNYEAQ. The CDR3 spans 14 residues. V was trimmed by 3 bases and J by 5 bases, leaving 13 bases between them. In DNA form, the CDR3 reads TGTGCCAGCAGCTTCGAGGGTCCCGAGGAGACCCAGTACTTC. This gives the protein CASSFEGPEETQYF.

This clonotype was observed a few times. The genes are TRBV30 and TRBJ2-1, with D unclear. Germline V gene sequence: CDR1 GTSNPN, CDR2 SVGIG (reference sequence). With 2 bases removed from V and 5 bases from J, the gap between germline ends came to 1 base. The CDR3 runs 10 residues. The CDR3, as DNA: TGTGCCTGGAGTCACAATGAGCAGTTCTTC. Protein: CAWSHNEQFF.

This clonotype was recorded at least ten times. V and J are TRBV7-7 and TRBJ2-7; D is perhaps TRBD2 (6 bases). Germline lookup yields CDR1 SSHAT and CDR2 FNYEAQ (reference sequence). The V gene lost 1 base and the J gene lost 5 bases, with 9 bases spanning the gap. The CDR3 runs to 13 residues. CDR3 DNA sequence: TGTGCCAGCAGCTTAGGGAGGGGAGACGAGCAGTACTTC. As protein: CASSLGRGDEQYF. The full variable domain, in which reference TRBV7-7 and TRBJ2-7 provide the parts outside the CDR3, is GAGVSQSPRYKVTKRGQDVTLRCDPISSHATLYWYQQALGQGPEFLTYFNYEAQPDKSGLPSDRFSAERPEGSISTLTIQRTEQRDSAMYRCASSLGRGDEQYFGPGTRLTVT.

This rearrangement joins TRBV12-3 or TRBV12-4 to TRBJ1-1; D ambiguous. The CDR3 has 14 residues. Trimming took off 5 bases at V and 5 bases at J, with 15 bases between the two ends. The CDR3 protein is CASSTGWGWTEAFF. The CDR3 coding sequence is TGTGCCAGCAGTACTGGTTGGGGATGGACTGAAGCTTTCTTT.

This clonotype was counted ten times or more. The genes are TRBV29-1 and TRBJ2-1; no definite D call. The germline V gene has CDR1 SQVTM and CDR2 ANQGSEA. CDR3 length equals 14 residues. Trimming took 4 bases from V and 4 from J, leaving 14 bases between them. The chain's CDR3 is CSVVPPNRYNEQFF. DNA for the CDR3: TGCAGCGTTGTCCCCCCGAATAGGTACAATGAGCAGTTCTTC.

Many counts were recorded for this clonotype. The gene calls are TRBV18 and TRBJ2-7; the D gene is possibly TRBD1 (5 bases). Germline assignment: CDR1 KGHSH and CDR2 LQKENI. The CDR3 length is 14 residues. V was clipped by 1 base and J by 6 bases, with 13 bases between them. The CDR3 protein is CASSPLEQVSEQYF. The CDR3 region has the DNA TGTGCCAGCTCACCACTTGAACAGGTGTCCGAGCAGTACTTC.

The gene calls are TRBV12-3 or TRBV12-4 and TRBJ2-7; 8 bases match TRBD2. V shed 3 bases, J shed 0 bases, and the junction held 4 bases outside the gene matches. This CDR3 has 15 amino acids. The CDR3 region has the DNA TGTGCCAGCAGTTTTTGGCTAGCGGGCTCCTACGAGCAGTACTTC. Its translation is CASSFWLAGSYEQYF.

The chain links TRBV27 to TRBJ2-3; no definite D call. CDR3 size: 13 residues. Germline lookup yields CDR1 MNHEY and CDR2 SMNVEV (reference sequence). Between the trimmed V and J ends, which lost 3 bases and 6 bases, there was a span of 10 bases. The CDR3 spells CASSFSTEDTQYF. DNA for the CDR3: TGTGCCAGCAGTTTTTCGACGGAGGATACGCAGTATTTT.

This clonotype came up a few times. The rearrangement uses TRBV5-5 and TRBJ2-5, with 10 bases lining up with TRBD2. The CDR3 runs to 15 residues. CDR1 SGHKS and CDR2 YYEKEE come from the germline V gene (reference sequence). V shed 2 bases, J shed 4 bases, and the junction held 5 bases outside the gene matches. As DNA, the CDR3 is TGTGCCAGCAGCTTCGGGACTAGCGCTCTAGAGACCCAGTACTTC. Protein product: CASSFGTSALETQYF.

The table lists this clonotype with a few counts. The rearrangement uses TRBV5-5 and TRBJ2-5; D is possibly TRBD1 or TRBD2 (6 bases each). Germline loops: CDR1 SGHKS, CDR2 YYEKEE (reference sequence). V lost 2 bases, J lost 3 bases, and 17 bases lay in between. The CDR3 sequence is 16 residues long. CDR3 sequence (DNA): TGTGCCAGCAGCTTTGGGGCCGGGGGCAGCGAAGAGACCCAGTACTTC. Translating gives CASSFGAGGSEETQYF.

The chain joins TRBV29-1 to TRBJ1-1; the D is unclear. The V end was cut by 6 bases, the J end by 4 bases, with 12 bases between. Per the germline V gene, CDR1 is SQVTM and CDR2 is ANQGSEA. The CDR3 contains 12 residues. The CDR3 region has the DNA TGCAGCGTAGGAAAAGTCCTCACTGAAGCTTTCTTT. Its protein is CSVGKVLTEAFF.

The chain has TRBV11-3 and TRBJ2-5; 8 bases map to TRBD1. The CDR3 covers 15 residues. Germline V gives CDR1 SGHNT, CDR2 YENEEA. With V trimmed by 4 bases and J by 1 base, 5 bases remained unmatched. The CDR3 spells CASSSGTGGQETQYF. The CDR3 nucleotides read TGTGCCAGCAGCTCCGGGACAGGTGGCCAAGAGACCCAGTACTTC.

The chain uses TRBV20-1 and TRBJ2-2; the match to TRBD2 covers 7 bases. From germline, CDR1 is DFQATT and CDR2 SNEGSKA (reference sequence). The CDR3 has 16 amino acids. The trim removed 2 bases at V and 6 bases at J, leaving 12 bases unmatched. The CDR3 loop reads CSARFGGGPGAGELFF. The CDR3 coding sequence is TGCAGTGCTAGATTTGGGGGAGGGCCGGGGGCCGGGGAGCTGTTTTTT.

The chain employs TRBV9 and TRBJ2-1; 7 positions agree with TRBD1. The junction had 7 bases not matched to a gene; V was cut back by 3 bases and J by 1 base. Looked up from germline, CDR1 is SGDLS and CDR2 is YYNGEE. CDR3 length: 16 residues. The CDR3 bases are TGTGCCAGCAGCGAGGGGGACAGAGATTCCTACAATGAGCAGTTCTTC. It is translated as CASSEGDRDSYNEQFF. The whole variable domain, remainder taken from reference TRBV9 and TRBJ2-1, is DSGVTQTPKHLITATGQRVTLRCSPRSGDLSVYWYQQSLDQGLQFLIQYYNGEERAKGNILERFSAQQFPDLHSELNLSSLELGDSALYFCASSEGDRDSYNEQFFGPGTRLTVL.

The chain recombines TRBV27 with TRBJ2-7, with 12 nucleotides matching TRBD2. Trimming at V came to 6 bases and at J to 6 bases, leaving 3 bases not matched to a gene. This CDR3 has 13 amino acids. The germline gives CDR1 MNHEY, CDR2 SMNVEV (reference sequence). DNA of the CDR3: TGTGCCAGCAGGCTAGCGGGAGGGCCCGAGCAGTACTTC. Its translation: CASRLAGGPEQYF.

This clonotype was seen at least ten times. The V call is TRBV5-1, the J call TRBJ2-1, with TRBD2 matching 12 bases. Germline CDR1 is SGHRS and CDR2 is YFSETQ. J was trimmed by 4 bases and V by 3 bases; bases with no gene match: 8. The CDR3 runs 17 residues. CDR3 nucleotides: TGCGCCAGCAGCTCTAGACTAGCGGGAGCCGATTACAATGAGCAGTTCTTC. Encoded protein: CASSSRLAGADYNEQFF. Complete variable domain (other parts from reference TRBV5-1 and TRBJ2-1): KAGVTQTPRYLIKTRGQQVTLSCSPISGHRSVSWYQQTPGQGLQFLFEYFSETQRNKGNFPGRFSGRQFSNSRSEMNVSTLELGDSALYLCASSSRLAGADYNEQFFGPGTRLTVL.